What follows is one T cell receptor (beta chain) and its context. Per the study methods: By means of reference gene primer amplification, nucleated cell counts were estimated. The assay was immunoSEQ multiplex PCR, and TCRdb's table has in-frame clones only and misses some. V, J and clone size reflect that table, while D and trimming were determined from the DNA. The sample carries about 180,000 clones, approximately 88% recorded once. The data originate from a study of blood T cell repertoires in COVID-19. The CDR3 length is 15 residues. With 0 bases clipped from V and 5 bases from J, the junction kept 3 bases outside the gene matches. CDR1 SGHRS and CDR2 YFSETQ come from the germline V gene.

The sequenced sample consisted of peripheral blood. The TCR was taken from a woman aged 45-59 years with acute or convalescent COVID-19. The chain links TRBV5-1 to TRBJ2-1; 9 positions match TRBD2. CDR3 nucleotides: TGCGCCAGCAGCTTGGTTGGGACTAGCAACAATGAGCAGTTCTTC. Protein sequence: CASSLVGTSNNEQFF.